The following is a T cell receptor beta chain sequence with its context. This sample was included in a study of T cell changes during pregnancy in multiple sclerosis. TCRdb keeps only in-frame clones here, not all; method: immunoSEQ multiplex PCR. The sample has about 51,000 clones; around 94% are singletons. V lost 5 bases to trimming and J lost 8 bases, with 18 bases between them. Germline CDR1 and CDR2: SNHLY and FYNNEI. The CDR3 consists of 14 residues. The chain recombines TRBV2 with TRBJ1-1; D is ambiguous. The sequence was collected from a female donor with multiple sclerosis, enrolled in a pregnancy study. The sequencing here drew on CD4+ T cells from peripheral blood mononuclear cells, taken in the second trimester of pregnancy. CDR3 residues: CASSSSNVPGEAFF. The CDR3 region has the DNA TGTGCCAGCAGTTCCTCGAATGTCCCCGGGGAAGCTTTCTTT.